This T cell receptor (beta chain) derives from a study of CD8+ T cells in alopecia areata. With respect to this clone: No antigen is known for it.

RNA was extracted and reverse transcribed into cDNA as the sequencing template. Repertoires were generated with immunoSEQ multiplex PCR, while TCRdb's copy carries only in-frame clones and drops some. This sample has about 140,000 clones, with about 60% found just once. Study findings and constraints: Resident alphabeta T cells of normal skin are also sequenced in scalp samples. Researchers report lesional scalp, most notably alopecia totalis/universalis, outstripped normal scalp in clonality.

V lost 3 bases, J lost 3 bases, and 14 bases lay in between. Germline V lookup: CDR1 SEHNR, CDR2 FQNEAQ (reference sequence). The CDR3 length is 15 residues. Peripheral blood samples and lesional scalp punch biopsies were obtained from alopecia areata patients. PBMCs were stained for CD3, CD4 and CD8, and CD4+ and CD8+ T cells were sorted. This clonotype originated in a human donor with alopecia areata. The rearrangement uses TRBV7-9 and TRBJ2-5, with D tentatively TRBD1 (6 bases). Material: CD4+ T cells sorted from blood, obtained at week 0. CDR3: CASSFHRVGKETQYF. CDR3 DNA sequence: TGTGCCAGCAGCTTCCACAGGGTAGGGAAAGAGACCCAGTACTTC.